This TCR beta chain was sequenced for a study of cytomegalovirus exposure and HLA in healthy donors. Findings of the study overall: Later analysis showed TCR association rates varying by HLA locus, highest for DRB1 and lowest for HLA-C. Versus the roughly 670-donor mean, an Asian-associated ancestry cluster reportedly showed fewer N-insertions in a later analysis.

PCR was performed using 60 Vbeta and 13 Jbeta primers. Clones were read by immunoSEQ multiplex PCR, and TCRdb kept only the in-frame ones, dropping some. The sample lists approximately 110,000 clones; roughly 69% were seen once. The CDR3 covers 14 residues. Germline V gene lookup returns CDR1 SEHNR and CDR2 FQNEAQ (reference sequence). V shed 5 bases, J shed 7 bases, and the junction held 9 bases outside the gene matches. Remarks on this clone: Antigen unknown.

The chain combines TRBV7-9 with TRBJ2-5; 8 nucleotides align to TRBD2. Sample: PBMCs. The clonotype comes from a woman in her thirties or forties in good health and CMV-seropositive. The CDR3 protein is CASSPPSLAGTQYF. DNA of the CDR3: TGTGCCAGCAGCCCTCCCAGCCTAGCGGGGACCCAGTACTTC. The whole variable domain, remainder taken from reference TRBV7-9 and TRBJ2-5, is DTGVSQNPRHKITKRGQNVTFRCDPISEHNRLYWYRQTLGQGPEFLTYFQNEAQLEKSRLLSDRFSAERPKGSFSTLEIQRTEQGDSAMYLCASSPPSLAGTQYFGPGTRLLVL.